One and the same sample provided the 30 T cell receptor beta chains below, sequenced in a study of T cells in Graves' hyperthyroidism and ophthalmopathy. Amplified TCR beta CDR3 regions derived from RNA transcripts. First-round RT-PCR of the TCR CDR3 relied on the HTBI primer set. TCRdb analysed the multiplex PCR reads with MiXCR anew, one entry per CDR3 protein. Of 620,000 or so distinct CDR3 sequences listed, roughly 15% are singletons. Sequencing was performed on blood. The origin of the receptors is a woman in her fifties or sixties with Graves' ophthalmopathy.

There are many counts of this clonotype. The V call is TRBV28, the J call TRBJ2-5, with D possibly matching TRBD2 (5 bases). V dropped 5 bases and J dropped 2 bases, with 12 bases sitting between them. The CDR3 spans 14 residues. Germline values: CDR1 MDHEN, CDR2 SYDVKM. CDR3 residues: CASSLDYNQETQYF. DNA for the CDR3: TGTGCCAGCAGTCTCGACTACAATCAAGAGACCCAGTACTTC.

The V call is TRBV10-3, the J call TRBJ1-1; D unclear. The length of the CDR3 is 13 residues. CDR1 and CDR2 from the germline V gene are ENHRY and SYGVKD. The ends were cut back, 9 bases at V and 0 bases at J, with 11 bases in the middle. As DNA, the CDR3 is TGTGCCATTAAAAGAGAAATGAACACTGAAGCTTTCTTT. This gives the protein CAIKREMNTEAFF.

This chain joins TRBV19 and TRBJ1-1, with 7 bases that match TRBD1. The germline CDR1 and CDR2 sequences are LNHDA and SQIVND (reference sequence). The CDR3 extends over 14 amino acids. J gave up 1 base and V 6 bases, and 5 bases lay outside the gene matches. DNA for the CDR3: TGTGCCAGTAGGCAGGGGACAGCGAACACTGAAGCTTTCTTT. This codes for CASRQGTANTEAFF. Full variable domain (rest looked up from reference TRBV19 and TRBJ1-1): DGGITQSPKYLFRKEGQNVTLSCEQNLNHDAMYWYRQDPGQGLRLIYYSQIVNDFQKGDIAEGYSVSREKKESFPLTVTSAQKNPTAFYLCASRQGTANTEAFFGQGTRLTVV.

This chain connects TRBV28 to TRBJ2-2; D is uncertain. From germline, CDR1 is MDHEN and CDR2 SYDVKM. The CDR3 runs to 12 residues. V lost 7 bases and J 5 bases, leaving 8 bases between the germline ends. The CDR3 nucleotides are TGTGCCAGCAATTCCGAGACCGGGGAGCTGTTTTTT. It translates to CASNSETGELFF. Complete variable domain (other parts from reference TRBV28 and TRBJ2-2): DVKVTQSSRYLVKRTGEKVFLECVQDMDHENMFWYRQDPGLGLRLIYFSYDVKMKEKGDIPEGYSVSREKKERFSLILESASTNQTSMYLCASNSETGELFFGEGSRLTVL.

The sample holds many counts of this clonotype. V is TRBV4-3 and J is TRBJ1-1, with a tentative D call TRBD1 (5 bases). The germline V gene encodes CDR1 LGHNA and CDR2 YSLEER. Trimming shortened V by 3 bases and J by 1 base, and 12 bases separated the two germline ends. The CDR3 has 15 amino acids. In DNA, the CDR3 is TGCGCCAGCAGCCAGGAAGACAGAGAGAACACTGAAGCTTTCTTT. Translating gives CASSQEDRENTEAFF.

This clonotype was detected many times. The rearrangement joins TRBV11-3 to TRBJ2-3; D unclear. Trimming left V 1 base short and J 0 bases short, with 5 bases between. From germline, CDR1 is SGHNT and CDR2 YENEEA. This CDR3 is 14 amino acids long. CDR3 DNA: TGTGCCAGCAGCTTAGGGAGAAGCACAGATACGCAGTATTTT. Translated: CASSLGRSTDTQYF.

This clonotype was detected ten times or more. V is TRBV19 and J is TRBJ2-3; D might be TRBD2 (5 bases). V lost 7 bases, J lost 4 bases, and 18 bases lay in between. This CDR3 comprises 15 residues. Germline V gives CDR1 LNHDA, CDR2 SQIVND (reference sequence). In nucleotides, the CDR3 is TGTGCCAGTAAGGAAAGCGTTGGAGGTCCAGATACGCAGTATTTT. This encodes CASKESVGGPDTQYF.

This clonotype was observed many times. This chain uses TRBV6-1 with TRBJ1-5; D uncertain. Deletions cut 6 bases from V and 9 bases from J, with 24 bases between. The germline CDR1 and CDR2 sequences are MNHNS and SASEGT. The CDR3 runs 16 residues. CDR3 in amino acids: CASRKRRELGWGPQHF. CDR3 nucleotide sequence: TGTGCCAGCAGAAAACGGCGGGAACTCGGCTGGGGGCCCCAGCATTTT.

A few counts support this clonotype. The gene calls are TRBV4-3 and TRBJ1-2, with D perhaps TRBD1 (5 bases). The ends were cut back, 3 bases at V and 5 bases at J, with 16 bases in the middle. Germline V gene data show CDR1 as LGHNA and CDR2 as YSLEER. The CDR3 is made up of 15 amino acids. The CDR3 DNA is TGCGCCAGCAGCCATGAAAGACAGATTTTGTATGGCTACACCTTC. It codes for CASSHERQILYGYTF.

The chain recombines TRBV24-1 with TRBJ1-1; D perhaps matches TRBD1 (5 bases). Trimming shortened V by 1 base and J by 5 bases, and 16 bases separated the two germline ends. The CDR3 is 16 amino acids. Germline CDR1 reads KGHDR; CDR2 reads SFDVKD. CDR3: CATSDLVRAGRTEAFF. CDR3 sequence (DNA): TGTGCCACCAGTGATTTAGTTAGGGCAGGGAGAACTGAAGCTTTCTTT.

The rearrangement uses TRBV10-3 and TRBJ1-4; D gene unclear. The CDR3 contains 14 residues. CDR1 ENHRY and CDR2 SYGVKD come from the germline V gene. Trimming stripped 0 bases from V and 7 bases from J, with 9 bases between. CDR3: CAISESRLGEKLFF. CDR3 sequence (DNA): TGTGCCATCAGTGAGTCCCGCTTAGGTGAAAAACTGTTTTTT.

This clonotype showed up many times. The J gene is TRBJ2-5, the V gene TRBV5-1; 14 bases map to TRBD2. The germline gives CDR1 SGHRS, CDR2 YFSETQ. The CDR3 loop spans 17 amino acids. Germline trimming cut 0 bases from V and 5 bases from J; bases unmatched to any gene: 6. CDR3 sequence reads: CASSLEGTSGSWETQYF. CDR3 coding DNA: TGCGCCAGCAGCTTGGAAGGGACTAGCGGGAGCTGGGAGACCCAGTACTTC.

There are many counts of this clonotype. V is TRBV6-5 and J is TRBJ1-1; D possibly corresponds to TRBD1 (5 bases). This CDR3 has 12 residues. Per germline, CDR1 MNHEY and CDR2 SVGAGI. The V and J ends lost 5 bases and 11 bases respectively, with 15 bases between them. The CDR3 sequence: CASSHGAGGAFF. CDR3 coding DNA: TGTGCCAGCAGTCATGGGGCTGGAGGGGCTTTCTTT.

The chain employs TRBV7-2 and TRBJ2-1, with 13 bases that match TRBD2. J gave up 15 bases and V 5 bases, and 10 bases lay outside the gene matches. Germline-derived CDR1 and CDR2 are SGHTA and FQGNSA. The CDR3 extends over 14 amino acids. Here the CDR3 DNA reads TGTGCCAGCAGCACTCGGACTAGCGGGAGCGTATTGTTCTTC. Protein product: CASSTRTSGSVLFF.

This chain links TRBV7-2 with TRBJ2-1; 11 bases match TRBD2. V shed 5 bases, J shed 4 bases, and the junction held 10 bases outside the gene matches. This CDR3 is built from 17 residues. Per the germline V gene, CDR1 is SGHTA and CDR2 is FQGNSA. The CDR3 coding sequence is TGTGCCAGCAGCCGCGGGCAGACTAGCGGGGTATACAATGAGCAGTTCTTC. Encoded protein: CASSRGQTSGVYNEQFF.

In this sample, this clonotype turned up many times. The CDR3 loop reads CASSRELADTQYF. Here the CDR3 DNA reads TGTGCCAGCTCGCGGGAGCTAGCAGATACGCAGTATTTT. This sequence joins TRBV18 and TRBJ2-3, with 7 positions matching TRBD2. This CDR3 is 13 amino acids long. V gave up 6 bases and J gave up 4 bases; unmatched junction bases: 4. Germline V gene sequence: CDR1 KGHSH, CDR2 LQKENI.

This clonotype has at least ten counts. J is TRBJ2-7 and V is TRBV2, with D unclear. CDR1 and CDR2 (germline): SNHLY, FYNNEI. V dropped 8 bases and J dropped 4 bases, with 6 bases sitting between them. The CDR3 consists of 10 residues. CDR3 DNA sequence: TGTGCCAGCGGGGTTTACGAGCAGTACTTC. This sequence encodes CASGVYEQYF.

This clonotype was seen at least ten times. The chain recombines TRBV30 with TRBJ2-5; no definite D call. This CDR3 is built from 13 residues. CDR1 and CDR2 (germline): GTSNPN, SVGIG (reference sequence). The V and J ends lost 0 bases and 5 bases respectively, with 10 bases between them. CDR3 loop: CAWSVELWETQYF. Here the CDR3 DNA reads TGTGCCTGGAGTGTGGAACTGTGGGAGACCCAGTACTTC. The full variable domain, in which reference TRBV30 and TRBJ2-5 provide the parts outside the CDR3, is SQTIHQWPATLVQPVGSPLSLECTVEGTSNPNLYWYRQAAGRGLQLLFYSVGIGQISSEVPQNLSASRPQDRQFILSSKKLLLSDSGFYLCAWSVELWETQYFGPGTRLLVL.

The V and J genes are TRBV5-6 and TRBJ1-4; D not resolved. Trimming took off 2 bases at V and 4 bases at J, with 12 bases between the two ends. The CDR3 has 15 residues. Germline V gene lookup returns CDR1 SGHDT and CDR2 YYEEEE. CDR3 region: CASSFLGTNNEKLFF. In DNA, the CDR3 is TGTGCCAGCAGCTTCCTCGGCACAAATAATGAAAAACTGTTTTTT.

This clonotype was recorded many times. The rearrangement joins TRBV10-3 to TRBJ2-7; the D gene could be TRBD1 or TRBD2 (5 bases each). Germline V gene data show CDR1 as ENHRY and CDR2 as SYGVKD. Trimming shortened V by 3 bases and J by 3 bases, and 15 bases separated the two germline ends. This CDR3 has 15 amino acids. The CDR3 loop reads CAISDPGTTVYEQYF. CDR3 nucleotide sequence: TGTGCCATCAGTGACCCCGGGACCACCGTCTACGAGCAGTACTTC.

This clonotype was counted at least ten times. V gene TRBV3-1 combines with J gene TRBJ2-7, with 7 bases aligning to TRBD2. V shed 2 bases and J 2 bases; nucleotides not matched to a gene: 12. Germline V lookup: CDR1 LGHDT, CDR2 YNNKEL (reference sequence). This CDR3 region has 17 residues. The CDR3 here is CASSQRSPAGPTYEQYF. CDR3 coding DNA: TGTGCCAGCAGCCAACGGTCGCCAGCGGGGCCTACCTACGAGCAGTACTTC.

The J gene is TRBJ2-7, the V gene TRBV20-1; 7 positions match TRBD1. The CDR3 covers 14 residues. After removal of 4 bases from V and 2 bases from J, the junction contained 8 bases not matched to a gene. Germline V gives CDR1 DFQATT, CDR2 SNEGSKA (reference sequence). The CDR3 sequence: CSATRTGLTYEQYF. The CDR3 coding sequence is TGCAGTGCTACTCGGACAGGATTGACCTACGAGCAGTACTTC.

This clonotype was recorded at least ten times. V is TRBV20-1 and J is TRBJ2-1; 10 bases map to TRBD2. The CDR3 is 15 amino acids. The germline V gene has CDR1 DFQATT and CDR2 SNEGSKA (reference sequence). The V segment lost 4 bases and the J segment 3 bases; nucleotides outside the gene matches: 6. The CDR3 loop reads CSATPPSGSYNEQFF. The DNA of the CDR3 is TGCAGTGCTACACCCCCTAGCGGGAGCTACAATGAGCAGTTCTTC.

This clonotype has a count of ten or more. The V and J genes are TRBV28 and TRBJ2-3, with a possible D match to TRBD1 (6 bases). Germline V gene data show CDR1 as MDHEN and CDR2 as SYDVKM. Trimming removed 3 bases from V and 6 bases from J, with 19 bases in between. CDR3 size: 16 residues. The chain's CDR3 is CASSFAGPLRGDTQYF. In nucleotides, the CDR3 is TGTGCCAGCAGTTTTGCTGGCCCCCTCAGGGGTGATACGCAGTATTTT.

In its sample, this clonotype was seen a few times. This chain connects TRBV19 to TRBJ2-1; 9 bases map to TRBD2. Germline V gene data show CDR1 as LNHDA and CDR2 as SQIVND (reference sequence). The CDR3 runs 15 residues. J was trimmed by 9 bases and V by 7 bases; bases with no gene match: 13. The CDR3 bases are TGTGCCAGTAAGGTAGCGGGAGTACCGTACGGTGAGCAGTTCTTC. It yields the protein CASKVAGVPYGEQFF. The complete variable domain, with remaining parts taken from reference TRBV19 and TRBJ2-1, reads DGGITQSPKYLFRKEGQNVTLSCEQNLNHDAMYWYRQDPGQGLRLIYYSQIVNDFQKGDIAEGYSVSREKKESFPLTVTSAQKNPTAFYLCASKVAGVPYGEQFFGPGTRLTVL.

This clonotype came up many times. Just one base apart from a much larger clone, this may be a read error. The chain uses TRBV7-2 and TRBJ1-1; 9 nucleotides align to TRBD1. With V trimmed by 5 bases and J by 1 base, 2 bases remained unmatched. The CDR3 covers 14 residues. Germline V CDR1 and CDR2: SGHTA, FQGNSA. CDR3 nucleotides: TGTGCCAGCAGCCAGGGACAGGGGAACACTGAAGCTTTCTTT. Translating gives CASSQGQGNTEAFF.

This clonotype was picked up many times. CDR3 in DNA: TGTGCCAGCTCACTAAAGCGGGGTAGCACAGATACGCAGTATTTT. This translates into CASSLKRGSTDTQYF. The V and J genes are TRBV18 and TRBJ2-3; TRBD2 aligns across 7 bases. Germline trimming cut 4 bases from V and 0 bases from J; bases unmatched to any gene: 4. The CDR3 covers 15 residues. Looked up from germline, CDR1 is KGHSH and CDR2 is LQKENI.

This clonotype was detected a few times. CDR3 in amino acids: CASSRGLAGPNEQFF. The CDR3 DNA follows: TGTGCCAGCAGCCGGGGACTAGCGGGACCCAATGAGCAGTTCTTC. This sequence joins TRBV7-9 and TRBJ2-1; 13 nucleotides agree with TRBD2. Trimming removed 5 bases from V and 6 bases from J; junction bases left unmatched: 4. Germline V gives CDR1 SEHNR, CDR2 FQNEAQ (reference sequence). The CDR3 is 15 amino acids.

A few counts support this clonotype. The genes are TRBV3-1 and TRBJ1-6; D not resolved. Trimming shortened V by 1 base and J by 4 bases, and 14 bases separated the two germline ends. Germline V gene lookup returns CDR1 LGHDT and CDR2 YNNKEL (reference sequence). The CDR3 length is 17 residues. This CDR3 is CASSQAKRGPYNSPLHF. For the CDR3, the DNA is TGTGCCAGCAGCCAAGCCAAACGTGGGCCTTATAATTCACCCCTCCACTTT. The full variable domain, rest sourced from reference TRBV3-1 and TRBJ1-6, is DTAVSQTPKYLVTQMGNDKSIKCEQNLGHDTMYWYKQDSKKFLKIMFSYNNKELIINETVPNRFSPKSPDKAHLNLHINSLELGDSAVYFCASSQAKRGPYNSPLHFGNGTRLTVT.

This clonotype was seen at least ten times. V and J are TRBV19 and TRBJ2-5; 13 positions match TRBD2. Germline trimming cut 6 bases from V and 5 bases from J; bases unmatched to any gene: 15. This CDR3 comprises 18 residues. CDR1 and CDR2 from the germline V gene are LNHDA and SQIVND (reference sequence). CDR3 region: CASSPPLGLAGVGETQYF. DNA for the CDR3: TGTGCCAGTAGCCCTCCCCTTGGACTAGCGGGAGTTGGGGAGACCCAGTACTTC.